This TCR beta chain was sequenced during a study of T-cell memory formation after mild COVID-19. Study-wide results and caveats: Clones that contracted from day 15 to 85 had balanced CD4/CD8; later expanders were CD4+ biased.

Details on this clonotype: The antigen is not known.

Using its own MiXCR run on the 5' RACE reads, TCRdb lists one record per CDR3 protein. The sample includes about 110,000 distinct CDR3 sequences, roughly a sixth of them seen just once. Sequenced input: PBMCs or a T cell subset sorted from them (not recorded which). The receptor was isolated from a man between 18 and 35 years old who had mild COVID-19 (a few samples of this study predate the infection). Cell type and time point are not known.

The CDR3 reads CASSYPPGGLNNEQFF. In DNA, the CDR3 is TGTGCCAGCAGTTACCCCCCGGGGGGGCTCAACAATGAGCAGTTCTTC. The V and J genes are TRBV6-6 and TRBJ2-1, with TRBD2 matching 8 bases. Trimming removed 2 bases from V and 5 bases from J; junction bases left unmatched: 8. Germline V CDR1 and CDR2: MNHNY, SVGAGI (reference sequence). The CDR3 totals 16 residues.